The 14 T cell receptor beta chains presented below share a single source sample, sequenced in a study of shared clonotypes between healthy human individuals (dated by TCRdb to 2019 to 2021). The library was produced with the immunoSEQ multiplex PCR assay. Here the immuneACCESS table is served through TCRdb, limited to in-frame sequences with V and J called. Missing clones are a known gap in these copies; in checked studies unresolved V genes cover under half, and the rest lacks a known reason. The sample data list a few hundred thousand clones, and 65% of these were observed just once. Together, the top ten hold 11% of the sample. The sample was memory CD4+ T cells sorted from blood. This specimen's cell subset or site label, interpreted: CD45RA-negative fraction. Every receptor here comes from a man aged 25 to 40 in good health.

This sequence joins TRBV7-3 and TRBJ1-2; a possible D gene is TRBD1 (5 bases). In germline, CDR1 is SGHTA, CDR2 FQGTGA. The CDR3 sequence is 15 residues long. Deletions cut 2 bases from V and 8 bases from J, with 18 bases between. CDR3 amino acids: CASSLFSGREDGYTF. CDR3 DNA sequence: TGTGCCAGCAGCTTATTCTCTGGCAGGGAGGACGGCTACACCTTC.

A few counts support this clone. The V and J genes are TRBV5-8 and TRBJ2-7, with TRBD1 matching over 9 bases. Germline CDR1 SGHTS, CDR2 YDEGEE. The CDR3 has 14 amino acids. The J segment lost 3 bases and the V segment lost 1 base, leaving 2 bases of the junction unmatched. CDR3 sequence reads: CASSLLGQGYEQYF. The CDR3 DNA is TGTGCCAGCAGCTTGTTGGGACAGGGCTACGAGCAGTACTTC.

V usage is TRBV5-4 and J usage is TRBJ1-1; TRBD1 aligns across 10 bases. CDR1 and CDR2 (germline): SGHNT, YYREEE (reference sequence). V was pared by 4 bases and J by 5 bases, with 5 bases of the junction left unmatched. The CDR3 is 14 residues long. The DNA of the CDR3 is TGTGCCAGCAGCAAAGGACAGGGGGTAACTGAAGCTTTCTTT. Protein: CASSKGQGVTEAFF.

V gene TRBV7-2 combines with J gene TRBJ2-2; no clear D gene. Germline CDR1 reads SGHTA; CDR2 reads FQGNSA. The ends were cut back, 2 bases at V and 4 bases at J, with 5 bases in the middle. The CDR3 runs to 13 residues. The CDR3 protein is CASSLFSTGELFF. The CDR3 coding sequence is TGTGCCAGCAGCTTATTTAGCACCGGGGAGCTGTTTTTT.

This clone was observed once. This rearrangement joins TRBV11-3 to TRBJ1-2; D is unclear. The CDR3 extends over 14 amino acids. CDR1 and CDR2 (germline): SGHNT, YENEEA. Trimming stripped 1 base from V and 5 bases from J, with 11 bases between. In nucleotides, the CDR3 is TGTGCCAGCAGCTTAGCTGCCGGAGTTTATGGCTACACCTTC. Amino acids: CASSLAAGVYGYTF.

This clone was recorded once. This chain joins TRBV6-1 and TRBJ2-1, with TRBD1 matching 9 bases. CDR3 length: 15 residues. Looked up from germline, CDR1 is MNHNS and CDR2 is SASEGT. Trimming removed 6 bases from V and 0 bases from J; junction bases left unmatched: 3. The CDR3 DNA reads TGTGCCAGCAGGAGGGGACAGGGCTCCTACAATGAGCAGTTCTTC. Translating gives CASRRGQGSYNEQFF.

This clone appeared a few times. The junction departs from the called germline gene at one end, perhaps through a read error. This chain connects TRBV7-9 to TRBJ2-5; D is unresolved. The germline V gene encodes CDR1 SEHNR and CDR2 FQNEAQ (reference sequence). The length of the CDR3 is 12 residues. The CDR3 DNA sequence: TGTGCCAGCAACTTAAATAGCGAGACCCAGTACTTC. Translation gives CASNLNSETQYF.

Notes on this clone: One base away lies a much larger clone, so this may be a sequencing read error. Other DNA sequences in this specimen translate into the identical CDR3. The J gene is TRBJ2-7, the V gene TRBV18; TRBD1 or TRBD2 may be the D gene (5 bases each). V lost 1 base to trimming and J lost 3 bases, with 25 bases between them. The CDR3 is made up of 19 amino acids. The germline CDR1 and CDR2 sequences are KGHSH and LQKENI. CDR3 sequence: CASSPRGNYAVAQVYEQYF. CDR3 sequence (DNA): TGTGCCAGCTCACCACGGGGGAATTACGCAGTGGCCCAGGTCTACGAGCAGTACTTC.

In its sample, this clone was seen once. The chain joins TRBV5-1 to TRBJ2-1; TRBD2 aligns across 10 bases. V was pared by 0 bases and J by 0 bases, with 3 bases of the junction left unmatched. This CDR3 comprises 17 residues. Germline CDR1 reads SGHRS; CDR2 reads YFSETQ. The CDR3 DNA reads TGCGCCAGCAGCTTGGAGCCTAGCGGGAGCTCCTACAATGAGCAGTTCTTC. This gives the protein CASSLEPSGSSYNEQFF.

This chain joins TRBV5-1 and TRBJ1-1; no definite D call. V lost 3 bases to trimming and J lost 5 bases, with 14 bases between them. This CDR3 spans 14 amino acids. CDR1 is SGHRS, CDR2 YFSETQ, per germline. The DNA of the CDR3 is TGCGCCAGCAGCTCTCAGGCGCCCGGGACTGAAGCTTTCTTT. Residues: CASSSQAPGTEAFF.

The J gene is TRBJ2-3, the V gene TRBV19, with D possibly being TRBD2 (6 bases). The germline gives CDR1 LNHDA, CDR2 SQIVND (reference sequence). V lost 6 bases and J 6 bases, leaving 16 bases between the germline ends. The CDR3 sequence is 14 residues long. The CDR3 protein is CASRSPLAGDTQYF. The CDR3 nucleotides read TGTGCCAGTAGAAGTCCACTAGCAGGGGATACGCAGTATTTT.

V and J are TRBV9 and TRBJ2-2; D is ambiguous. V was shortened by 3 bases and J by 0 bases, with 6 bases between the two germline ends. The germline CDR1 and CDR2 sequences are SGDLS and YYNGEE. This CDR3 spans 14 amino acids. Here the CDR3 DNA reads TGTGCCAGCAGCGGCCTATCGAACACCGGGGAGCTGTTTTTT. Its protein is CASSGLSNTGELFF. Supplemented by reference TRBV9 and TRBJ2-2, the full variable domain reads DSGVTQTPKHLITATGQRVTLRCSPRSGDLSVYWYQQSLDQGLQFLIQYYNGEERAKGNILERFSAQQFPDLHSELNLSSLELGDSALYFCASSGLSNTGELFFGEGSRLTVL.

The CDR3 region is CATRGQLGYTF. The DNA for the CDR3 is TGTGCCACACGAGGGCAGTTGGGCTACACCTTC. The genes are TRBV6-1 and TRBJ1-2, with no clear D. Per germline, CDR1 MNHNS and CDR2 SASEGT. CDR3 length: 11 amino acids. Trimming stripped 10 bases from V and 8 bases from J, with 14 bases between.

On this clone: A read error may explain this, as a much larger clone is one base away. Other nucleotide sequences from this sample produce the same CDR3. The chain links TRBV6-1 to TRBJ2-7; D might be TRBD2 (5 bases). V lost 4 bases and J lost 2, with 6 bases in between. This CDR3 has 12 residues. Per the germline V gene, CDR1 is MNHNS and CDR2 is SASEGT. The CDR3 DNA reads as TGTGCCAGCAGTGGGACTGCCTACGAGCAGTACTTC. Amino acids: CASSGTAYEQYF.